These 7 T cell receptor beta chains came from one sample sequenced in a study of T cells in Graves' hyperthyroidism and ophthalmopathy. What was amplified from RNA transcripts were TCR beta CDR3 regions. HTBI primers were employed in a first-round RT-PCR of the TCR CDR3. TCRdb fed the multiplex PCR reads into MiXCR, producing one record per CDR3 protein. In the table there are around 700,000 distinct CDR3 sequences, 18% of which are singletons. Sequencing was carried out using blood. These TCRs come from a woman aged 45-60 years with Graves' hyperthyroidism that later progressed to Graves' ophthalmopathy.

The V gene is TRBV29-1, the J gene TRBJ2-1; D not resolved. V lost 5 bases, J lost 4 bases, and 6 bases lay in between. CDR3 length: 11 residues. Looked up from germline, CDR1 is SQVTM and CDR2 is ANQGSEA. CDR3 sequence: CSVLFYNEQFF. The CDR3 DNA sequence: TGCAGCGTTCTATTTTACAATGAGCAGTTCTTC.

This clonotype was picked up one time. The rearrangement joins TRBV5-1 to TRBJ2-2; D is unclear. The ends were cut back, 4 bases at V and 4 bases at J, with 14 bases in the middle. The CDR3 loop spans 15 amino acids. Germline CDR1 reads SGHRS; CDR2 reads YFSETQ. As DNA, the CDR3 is TGCGCCAGCAGCGGTGACGGACGGAGCACCGGGGAGCTGTTTTTT. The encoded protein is CASSGDGRSTGELFF.

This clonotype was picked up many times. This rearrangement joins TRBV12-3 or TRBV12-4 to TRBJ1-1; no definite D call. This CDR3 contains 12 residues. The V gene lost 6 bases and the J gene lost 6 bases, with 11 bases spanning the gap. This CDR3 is CASSPPVAEAFF. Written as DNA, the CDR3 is TGTGCCAGCAGCCCCCCGGTGGCTGAAGCTTTCTTT.

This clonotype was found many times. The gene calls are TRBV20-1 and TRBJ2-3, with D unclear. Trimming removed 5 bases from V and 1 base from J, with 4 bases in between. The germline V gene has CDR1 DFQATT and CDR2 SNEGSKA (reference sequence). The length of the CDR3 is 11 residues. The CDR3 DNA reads TGCAGTGCTGGCCGCACAGATACGCAGTATTTT. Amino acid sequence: CSAGRTDTQYF.

This CDR3 is CASSYYTGTVNTEAFF. The CDR3 region has the DNA TGTGCCAGCAGTTACTATACCGGGACAGTGAACACTGAAGCTTTCTTT. J is TRBJ1-1 and V is TRBV6-1; TRBD1 matches 7 bases. From germline, CDR1 is MNHNS and CDR2 SASEGT. The CDR3 sequence is 16 residues long. V was clipped by 5 bases and J by 0 bases; unmatched bases: 9.

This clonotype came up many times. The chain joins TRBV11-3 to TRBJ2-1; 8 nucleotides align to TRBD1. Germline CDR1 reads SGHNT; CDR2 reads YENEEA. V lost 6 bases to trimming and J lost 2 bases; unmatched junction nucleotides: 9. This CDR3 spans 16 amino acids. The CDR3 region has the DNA TGTGCCAGCAGTGGTGGAGCAGGGGGCCCCTACAATGAGCAGTTCTTC. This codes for CASSGGAGGPYNEQFF.

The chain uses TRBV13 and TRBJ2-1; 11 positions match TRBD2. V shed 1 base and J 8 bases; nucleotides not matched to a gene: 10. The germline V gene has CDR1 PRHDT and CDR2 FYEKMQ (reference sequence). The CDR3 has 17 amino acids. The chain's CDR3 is CASSLELLAGGRDEQFF. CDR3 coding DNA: TGTGCCAGCAGCTTAGAACTTTTAGCGGGGGGGCGCGATGAGCAGTTCTTC.